The clone carrying this TCR beta chain has a count of ten or more. Its antigen is currently unknown. Per the germline V gene, CDR1 is MNHNS and CDR2 is SASEGT. V shed 4 bases and J 7 bases; nucleotides not matched to a gene: 11. This CDR3 contains 16 residues. TCRdb itself ran the 5' RACE reads through MiXCR, one entry per CDR3 protein. Among 570,000 or so distinct CDR3 sequences listed, roughly 9.5% were seen once. This entry belongs to a study of identical twins. Study results and caveats: Carriage of fewer insertions was seen in abundant cord blood beta clonotypes, whereas memory repertoires showed none.

These same records also appear under a second study, on yellow fever vaccine responses in identical twins.

The sequencing sample was made of PBMCs. The TCR comes from a woman under 30 in good health. The gene calls are TRBV6-1 and TRBJ1-4, with 8 nucleotides matching TRBD1. CDR3 in amino acids: CASSVIPGQGGEKLFF. CDR3 DNA sequence: TGTGCCAGCAGTGTAATCCCCGGACAGGGTGGTGAAAAACTGTTTTTT.